This TCR beta chain was captured by sequencing in a study of T cells in Graves' hyperthyroidism and ophthalmopathy. Study findings and constraints: It was a median around 6 months before onset that the model predicted ophthalmopathy. Blood samples included most of the expanded thyroid clonotypes exceeding 0.001.

V was clipped by 4 bases and J by 5 bases; unmatched bases: 5. The CDR3 spans 14 residues. Germline assignment: CDR1 SGHVS and CDR2 FNYEAQ. The source of the PBMCs was more than 9.5 ml of fresh peripheral blood. About this clonotype: The antigen is not known.

The TCR beta CDR3 regions underwent amplification using RNA transcripts as the source. When the TCR CDR3 underwent first-round RT-PCR, the HTBI primer set was used. TCRdb reprocessed the multiplex PCR reads via MiXCR and lists one record per CDR3 protein. The sample contains some 350,000 distinct CDR3 sequences, roughly 15% of which appear only once. The V and J genes are TRBV7-6 and TRBJ2-1; 7 bases align to TRBD2. Sequencing used blood. The clonotype was recovered from a woman aged 40-49 years with Graves' ophthalmopathy. Written as DNA, the CDR3 is TGTGCCAGCAGCTCAGCGGGACCCAACAATGAGCAGTTCTTC. It translates to CASSSAGPNNEQFF.